This T cell receptor (beta chain) was sequenced for a study of CDR3 diversity in severe acne. TCRdb re-derived calls from the PCR reads in MiXCR, one entry per CDR3 protein. This sample has 79,000 or so distinct CDR3 sequences, with approximately 49% found just once. Unmatched junction bases numbered 3, after V lost 7 bases and J lost 4 bases. The V gene's germline CDR1 is ENHRY and CDR2 SYGVKD. This CDR3 spans 12 amino acids. Material: blood. This clonotype was obtained from a male donor with severe acne vulgaris. The rearrangement uses TRBV10-3 and TRBJ2-7; 8 bases are a match to TRBD1. The CDR3 sequence is CAIKTGVYEQYF. As DNA, the CDR3 is TGTGCCATCAAGACAGGGGTATACGAGCAGTACTTC.